This is a list of T cell receptor beta chains from one sample in a study of vaccination and CD4 T cells after COVID-19. No cognate antigen is known for these TCRs. TCRdb independently ran MiXCR on the PCR reads; one entry per CDR3 protein. Altogether under 20,000 distinct CDR3 sequences are present, approximately 45% being singletons, with the ten largest covering roughly 5.7%. The input for sequencing was CD4+ T cells from blood, cultured in vitro, taken before SARS-CoV-2 vaccination. These receptors all stem from a human donor who had recovered from COVID-19. The CDR3 runs from the conserved cysteine through the conserved F or W. The D gene is left open where the match is weak. Clone size is not always given. Where it is, it says once, few, many or a class for expanded clones.

18 few TRBJ1-5 - TRBV19 CASSMRSSGVNSNQPQHF TGTGCCAGTAGTATGCGTAGTTCGGGGGTGAATAGCAATCAGCCCCAGCATTTT
15 few TRBJ1-1 - TRBV7-6 CASSLTPRGFTEAFF TGTGCCAGCAGTTTGACTCCCAGGGGCTTCACTGAAGCTTTCTTT
13 - TRBJ1-2 - TRBV30 CAWTRTAIYGYTF TGTGCCTGGACCAGGACAGCCATCTATGGCTACACCTTC
16 few TRBJ2-3 - TRBV20-1 CSARDRPASPTDTQYF TGCAGTGCTAGAGATAGGCCAGCTAGCCCCACAGATACGCAGTATTTT
11 - TRBJ2-7 TRBD1 TRBV29-1 CSVGTGYEQYF TGCAGCGTTGGGACAGGCTACGAGCAGTACTTC
14 - TRBJ2-5 TRBD2 TRBV20-1 CSAWTSGEQETQYF TGCAGTGCTTGGACTAGCGGGGAACAAGAGACCCAGTACTTC
16 few TRBJ2-1 TRBD2 TRBV7-8 CASSSYRLAGGYEQFF TGTGCCAGCAGCTCCTACCGGCTAGCGGGAGGGTATGAGCAGTTCTTC
17 few TRBJ2-2 - TRBV6-5 CASSYSSTSGGTGELFF TGTGCCAGCAGTTACTCGAGCACTTCAGGAGGTACCGGGGAGCTGTTTTTT
12 - TRBJ2-7 - TRBV6-2/TRBV6-3 CASKYGSYEQYF TGTGCCAGCAAGTATGGCTCCTACGAGCAGTACTTC
14 - TRBJ2-2 - TRBV19 CASSPLRNTGELFF TGTGCCAGTTCTCCTTTACGAAACACCGGGGAGCTGTTTTTT
14 - TRBJ1-1 - TRBV5-1 CASSLERGYTEAFF TGCGCCAGCAGCTTGGAAAGGGGCTACACTGAAGCTTTCTTT
15 few TRBJ1-5 - TRBV21-1 CASSTGQGPNQPQHF TGTGCCAGCAGCACTGGACAGGGGCCTAATCAGCCCCAGCATTTT
14 few TRBJ1-1 - TRBV20-1 CSAGPRGKNTEAFF TGCAGTGCGGGACCTAGGGGGAAGAACACTGAAGCTTTCTTT
16 - TRBJ1-2 TRBD1 TRBV6-5 CASSYEGQGSVYGYTF TGTGCCAGCAGTTACGAGGGACAGGGCTCAGTCTATGGCTACACCTTC
15 - TRBJ2-7 - TRBV24-1 CATSDSGRGVYEQYF TGTGCCACCAGTGATTCCGGCAGGGGAGTATACGAGCAGTACTTC
15 - TRBJ1-2 - TRBV19 CASSFEPQGRKGYTF TGTGCCAGTAGTTTCGAGCCCCAGGGTCGGAAAGGCTACACCTTC
15 - TRBJ2-3 TRBD2 TRBV28 CASSLAGGYTDTQYF TGTGCCAGCAGTTTGGCGGGAGGATATACAGATACGCAGTATTTT
14 - TRBJ2-1 TRBD2 TRBV10-3 CAISPTSGGAEQFF TGTGCCATCAGCCCAACTAGCGGGGGGGCTGAGCAGTTCTTC
13 once TRBJ1-2 - TRBV6-2/TRBV6-3 CASSYGSSAGYTF TGTGCCAGCAGTTACGGCAGTAGTGCTGGCTACACCTTC
15 - TRBJ1-2 - TRBV6-1 CASSRGAVRDYGYTF TGTGCCAGCAGTCGCGGGGCAGTCCGCGACTATGGCTACACCTTC
14 few TRBJ2-5 - TRBV20-1 CSASLRRGGETQYF TGCAGTGCTAGTCTGCGCAGGGGCGGAGAGACCCAGTACTTC
14 - TRBJ2-5 TRBD1 TRBV28 CASSLWDRAETQYF TGTGCCAGCAGTCTGTGGGACAGGGCAGAGACCCAGTACTTC
13 few TRBJ1-1 - TRBV20-1 CSARGQLNTEAFF TGCAGTGCTAGAGGACAGCTGAACACTGAAGCTTTCTTT
13 few TRBJ1-2 - TRBV6-1 CASSERGDYGYTF TGTGCCAGCAGTGAAAGGGGGGACTATGGCTACACCTTC
13 few TRBJ2-1 - TRBV19 CASREGSYNEQFF TGTGCCAGTAGAGAGGGTTCCTACAATGAGCAGTTCTTC
11 few TRBJ1-2 - TRBV6-2/TRBV6-3 CASSYPYGYTF TGTGCCAGCAGTTACCCGTATGGCTACACCTTC
15 few TRBJ1-2 - TRBV6-2/TRBV6-3 CASSPHWGGDYGYTF TGTGCCAGCAGTCCCCACTGGGGGGGCGACTATGGCTACACCTTC
15 - TRBJ2-1 TRBD1 TRBV15 CATSRDWDSYNEQFF TGTGCCACCAGCAGAGATTGGGACAGTTACAATGAGCAGTTCTTC
14 - TRBJ1-1 - TRBV25-1 CASSPRGGGPEAFF TGTGCCAGCAGTCCACGCGGGGGGGGCCCTGAAGCTTTCTTT
14 once TRBJ2-1 - TRBV27 CASSFFFGHNEQFF TGTGCCAGCAGTTTCTTCTTTGGACACAATGAGCAGTTCTTC
14 few TRBJ2-3 TRBD1 TRBV7-2 CASSPQGGADTQYF TGTGCCAGCAGCCCCCAAGGGGGCGCCGATACGCAGTATTTT
16 - TRBJ2-5 TRBD2 TRBV6-2/TRBV6-3 CASRALGGGAQETQYF TGTGCCAGCAGAGCCCTGGGCGGGGGGGCTCAAGAGACCCAGTACTTC
17 - TRBJ2-7 TRBD1 TRBV7-2 CASSLVGTGEIPYEQYF TGTGCCAGCAGCTTAGTTGGGACAGGGGAAATTCCCTACGAGCAGTACTTC
14 - TRBJ2-7 TRBD2 TRBV11-3 CASSQQLAGYEQYF TGTGCCAGCAGCCAGCAACTAGCGGGCTACGAGCAGTACTTC
14 - TRBJ1-5 - TRBV6-2/TRBV6-3 CASRSIGTNQPQHF TGTGCCAGCCGCTCGATCGGGACGAATCAGCCCCAGCATTTT
11 few TRBJ2-7 - TRBV6-1 CASSLNYEQYF TGTGCCAGCAGCCTTAACTACGAGCAGTACTTC
16 few TRBJ1-2 TRBD1 TRBV19 CASSPGPWTGAGGYTF TGTGCCAGTAGCCCAGGCCCTTGGACAGGGGCTGGAGGCTACACCTTC
17 - TRBJ2-3 TRBD1 TRBV7-2 CASSLVGTGGRTDTQYF TGTGCCAGCAGCTTAGTAGGGACAGGGGGCAGGACAGATACGCAGTATTTT
15 - TRBJ2-3 - TRBV7-3 CASSLGLGSSDTQYF TGTGCCAGCAGCTTAGGTTTAGGGAGCTCAGATACGCAGTATTTT
17 few TRBJ1-6 - TRBV19 CASSPGGSGLDSSPLHF TGTGCCAGTAGTCCGGGCGGGAGCGGGCTGGACTCTTCACCCCTCCACTTT
11 - TRBJ2-3 - TRBV6-5 CASSSSITQYF TGTGCCAGCAGTTCTAGTATCACGCAGTATTTT
16 - TRBJ2-7 TRBD2 TRBV6-5 CASSYSSGSYPYEQYF TGTGCCAGCAGTTACTCCAGCGGGAGCTATCCCTACGAGCAGTACTTC
12 few TRBJ2-3 - TRBV6-1 CASARDTDTQYF TGTGCCAGCGCCCGGGACACAGATACGCAGTATTTT
13 - TRBJ1-2 TRBD1 TRBV29-1 CSVQTGAGWGYTF TGCAGCGTACAGACAGGGGCCGGTTGGGGCTACACCTTC
15 few TRBJ1-5 - TRBV27 CASSVRGRSNQPQHF TGTGCCAGCAGTGTCCGTGGGAGAAGCAATCAGCCCCAGCATTTT
16 - TRBJ1-2 - TRBV19 CASSIRGGWQELGYTF TGTGCCAGTAGTATACGCGGTGGGTGGCAAGAGCTTGGCTACACCTTC
16 - TRBJ2-3 TRBD2 TRBV27 CASSSQRGWTSDTQYF TGTGCCAGCAGTTCCCAGCGGGGGTGGACCTCGGATACGCAGTATTTT
12 - TRBJ1-5 - TRBV7-8 CASSSIAQPQHF TGTGCCAGCAGCTCCATCGCTCAGCCCCAGCATTTT
15 - TRBJ2-3 - TRBV12-3/TRBV12-4 CASSLSGRSTDTQYF TGTGCCAGCAGCCTGAGCGGGCGAAGCACAGATACGCAGTATTTT
16 few TRBJ2-5 TRBD1 TRBV20-1 CSARDTQTGAGETQYF TGCAGTGCTAGAGACACTCAGACAGGGGCGGGGGAGACCCAGTACTTC
13 - TRBJ1-5 - TRBV2 CASSNNNNQPRHF TGTGCCAGCAGTAACAATAATAATCAGCCCCGGCATTTT
15 - TRBJ2-2 TRBD1 TRBV10-3 CAITPGQANTGELFF TGTGCCATCACCCCGGGACAGGCGAACACCGGGGAGCTGTTTTTT
15 - TRBJ2-4 - TRBV7-3 CASSPLREAKNIQYF TGTGCCAGCAGCCCCCTGAGGGAAGCCAAAAACATTCAGTACTTC
14 few TRBJ2-3 - TRBV15 CATRPMTGTDTQYF TGTGCCACCAGGCCGATGACAGGCACAGATACGCAGTATTTT
17 - TRBJ1-6 TRBD1 TRBV12-3/TRBV12-4 CASSPVQGGSYNSPLHF TGTGCCAGCAGTCCCGTACAGGGGGGGAGTTATAATTCACCCCTCCACTTT